Listed below are T cell receptor beta chains from one sample, sequenced in a study of blood T cell repertoires in COVID-19. Sequenced by immunoSEQ multiplex PCR; TCRdb stores in-frame clones only, minus some. This sample carries around 43,000 clones, 89% of them seen once, and the ten largest clones take around a fifth. Sequencing was carried out using peripheral blood. These receptors originate from a man aged 50 to 60 with active COVID-19. Both conserved end residues are part of each CDR3. Fields, in order: D gene, clone size, J gene, V gene, CDR3 protein, CDR3 DNA. The D gene is left open where the match is weak. Size values are once, few and many counts, or a class for expanded clones, and some rows have none.

d_call: .
clone_size: .
j_call: TRBJ2-7
v_call: TRBV18
cdr3_aa: CASSPSGVEQYF
cdr3_nt: TGTGCCAGCTCACCATCAGGGGTTGAGCAGTACTTC

d_call: TRBD1
clone_size: .
j_call: TRBJ1-5
v_call: TRBV6-5
cdr3_aa: CASKVDRGTNQPQHF
cdr3_nt: TGTGCCAGCAAGGTGGACAGGGGAACCAATCAGCCCCAGCATTTT

d_call: .
clone_size: .
j_call: TRBJ2-7
v_call: TRBV21-1
cdr3_aa: CASSSFMSIGEQYF
cdr3_nt: TGTGCCAGCAGCAGCTTCATGAGTATCGGCGAGCAGTACTTC

d_call: .
clone_size: .
j_call: TRBJ2-5
v_call: TRBV19
cdr3_aa: CASSISETQYF
cdr3_nt: TGTGCCAGTAGTATAAGCGAGACCCAGTACTTC

d_call: TRBD2
clone_size: .
j_call: TRBJ2-5
v_call: TRBV28
cdr3_aa: CASSSPGGGETQYF
cdr3_nt: TGTGCCAGCAGCTCCCCGGGGGGGGGAGAGACCCAGTACTTC

d_call: .
clone_size: .
j_call: TRBJ2-2
v_call: TRBV12-3/TRBV12-4
cdr3_aa: CASSGDEGELFF
cdr3_nt: TGTGCCAGCAGCGGGGATGAAGGGGAGCTGTTTTTT

d_call: TRBD2
clone_size: .
j_call: TRBJ2-3
v_call: TRBV6-1
cdr3_aa: CASSGREPLLPDTQYF
cdr3_nt: TGTGCCAGCAGTGGGCGGGAGCCCTTACTACCAGATACGCAGTATTTT

d_call: TRBD1
clone_size: few
j_call: TRBJ1-1
v_call: TRBV10-3
cdr3_aa: CAISDQGGNTEAFF
cdr3_nt: TGTGCCATCAGTGATCAGGGGGGGAACACTGAAGCTTTCTTT

d_call: TRBD1
clone_size: .
j_call: TRBJ1-3
v_call: TRBV10-3
cdr3_aa: CAISEWTGAGNTIYF
cdr3_nt: TGTGCCATCAGTGAGTGGACAGGGGCTGGAAACACCATATATTTT

d_call: TRBD1
clone_size: .
j_call: TRBJ2-2
v_call: TRBV12-3/TRBV12-4
cdr3_aa: CASSMTGTGELFF
cdr3_nt: TGTGCCAGCAGTATGACAGGGACCGGGGAGCTGTTTTTT

d_call: .
clone_size: .
j_call: TRBJ2-5
v_call: TRBV21-1
cdr3_aa: CASSKGGGPNLPAETQYF
cdr3_nt: TGTGCCAGCAGCAAAGGGGGGGGCCCCAACCTACCGGCAGAGACCCAGTACTTC

d_call: .
clone_size: .
j_call: TRBJ2-7
v_call: TRBV28
cdr3_aa: CASRSGRGDYEQYF
cdr3_nt: TGTGCCAGCAGGTCGGGGCGGGGAGATTACGAGCAGTACTTC

d_call: .
clone_size: once
j_call: TRBJ2-7
v_call: TRBV25-1
cdr3_aa: CASSSLAEGYEQYF
cdr3_nt: TGTGCCAGCAGCAGTTTAGCGGAGGGGTACGAGCAGTACTTC

d_call: TRBD1
clone_size: .
j_call: TRBJ2-7
v_call: TRBV4-1
cdr3_aa: CASSQEWDRGGYEQYF
cdr3_nt: TGCGCCAGCAGCCAAGAGTGGGACAGGGGGGGATACGAGCAGTACTTC

d_call: .
clone_size: .
j_call: TRBJ2-3
v_call: TRBV5-6
cdr3_aa: CASSLAGDYIADTQYF
cdr3_nt: TGTGCCAGCAGCTTGGCCGGAGACTACATCGCAGATACGCAGTATTTT

d_call: TRBD1
clone_size: .
j_call: TRBJ2-1
v_call: TRBV3-1/TRBV3-2
cdr3_aa: CASSPGQGAGDEQFF
cdr3_nt: TGTGCCAGCAGCCCGGGACAGGGGGCGGGCGATGAGCAGTTCTTC

d_call: .
clone_size: .
j_call: TRBJ2-1
v_call: TRBV7-3
cdr3_aa: CASSPQAGASYNEQFF
cdr3_nt: TGTGCCAGCAGCCCCCAAGCGGGCGCCTCCTACAATGAGCAGTTCTTC

d_call: .
clone_size: .
j_call: TRBJ1-6
v_call: TRBV6-5
cdr3_aa: CASSPLPRGNSPLHF
cdr3_nt: TGTGCCAGCAGCCCCCTGCCTAGAGGGAATTCACCCCTCCACTTT

d_call: .
clone_size: .
j_call: TRBJ1-5
v_call: TRBV18
cdr3_aa: CASSPPAGDDKPQHF
cdr3_nt: TGTGCCAGCTCACCACCAGCAGGCGACGATAAGCCCCAGCATTTT

d_call: .
clone_size: .
j_call: TRBJ2-2
v_call: TRBV6-5
cdr3_aa: CASTWRVPGELFF
cdr3_nt: TGTGCCAGCACATGGCGGGTCCCCGGGGAGCTGTTTTTT

d_call: .
clone_size: few
j_call: TRBJ1-6
v_call: TRBV6-2/TRBV6-3
cdr3_aa: CASSPLGGVNSPLHF
cdr3_nt: TGTGCCAGCAGCCCCCTCGGGGGGGTGAATTCACCCCTCCACTTT

d_call: TRBD2
clone_size: few
j_call: TRBJ2-7
v_call: TRBV2
cdr3_aa: CASSEYSGIYEQYF
cdr3_nt: TGTGCCAGCAGTGAATATAGCGGGATCTACGAGCAGTACTTC

d_call: TRBD2
clone_size: .
j_call: TRBJ2-1
v_call: TRBV6-4
cdr3_aa: CASSPSSGVYNEQFF
cdr3_nt: TGTGCCAGCAGTCCTTCTAGCGGCGTTTACAATGAGCAGTTCTTC

d_call: TRBD2
clone_size: .
j_call: TRBJ2-1
v_call: TRBV10-1
cdr3_aa: CASSECRELADSYNEQFF
cdr3_nt: TGCGCCAGCAGTGAGTGTAGAGAACTAGCGGACTCCTACAATGAGCAGTTCTTC

d_call: TRBD1
clone_size: few
j_call: TRBJ1-1
v_call: TRBV10-1
cdr3_aa: CASSLQGNAEAFF
cdr3_nt: TGCGCCAGCAGCCTACAGGGGAACGCTGAAGCTTTCTTT

d_call: .
clone_size: once
j_call: TRBJ2-7
v_call: TRBV10-3
cdr3_aa: CAISPAPTYEQYF
cdr3_nt: TGTGCCATCAGTCCAGCGCCCACCTACGAGCAGTACTTC

d_call: TRBD1
clone_size: .
j_call: TRBJ1-1
v_call: TRBV6-6
cdr3_aa: CASSPSGTGTTEAFF
cdr3_nt: TGTGCCAGTAGTCCCTCCGGGACAGGGACCACTGAAGCTTTCTTT

d_call: TRBD1
clone_size: .
j_call: TRBJ1-1
v_call: TRBV28
cdr3_aa: CASRTGGTEAFF
cdr3_nt: TGTGCCAGCAGAACAGGGGGCACTGAAGCTTTCTTT

d_call: .
clone_size: .
j_call: TRBJ1-6
v_call: TRBV11-3
cdr3_aa: CASSFLQNSPLHF
cdr3_nt: TGTGCCAGCAGCTTCCTCCAGAATTCACCCCTCCACTTT

d_call: TRBD1
clone_size: .
j_call: TRBJ1-1
v_call: TRBV29-1
cdr3_aa: CSVSGTGVGEAFF
cdr3_nt: TGCAGCGTTTCCGGGACAGGGGTGGGGGAAGCTTTCTTT

d_call: .
clone_size: .
j_call: TRBJ1-1
v_call: TRBV6-5
cdr3_aa: CASSYGATGRSEAFF
cdr3_nt: TGTGCCAGCAGTTACGGGGCAACCGGACGGTCTGAAGCTTTCTTT

d_call: .
clone_size: once
j_call: TRBJ2-7
v_call: TRBV25-1
cdr3_aa: CASSVGLSYEQYF
cdr3_nt: TGTGCCAGCAGTGTTGGACTATCCTACGAGCAGTACTTC

d_call: .
clone_size: .
j_call: TRBJ1-5
v_call: TRBV7-6
cdr3_aa: CASSLDGGGQPQHF
cdr3_nt: TGTGCCAGCAGCTTGGATGGGGGAGGTCAGCCCCAGCATTTT

d_call: .
clone_size: .
j_call: TRBJ2-5
v_call: TRBV24-1
cdr3_aa: CATSDSRVGQETQYF
cdr3_nt: TGTGCCACCAGTGATTCCAGGGTTGGACAAGAGACCCAGTACTTC

d_call: .
clone_size: once
j_call: TRBJ2-1
v_call: TRBV24-1
cdr3_aa: CATSDFGSSVANEQFF
cdr3_nt: TGTGCCACCAGTGATTTCGGGAGTAGCGTGGCAAATGAGCAGTTCTTC

d_call: .
clone_size: .
j_call: TRBJ2-5
v_call: TRBV14
cdr3_aa: CASSQVASGQETQYF
cdr3_nt: TGTGCCAGCAGCCAAGTTGCCAGCGGGCAAGAGACCCAGTACTTC

d_call: TRBD2
clone_size: .
j_call: TRBJ2-2
v_call: TRBV5-1
cdr3_aa: CASTDHPQLAGPTGELFF
cdr3_nt: TGCGCCAGCACCGACCATCCTCAACTAGCGGGTCCCACCGGGGAGCTGTTTTTT

d_call: .
clone_size: .
j_call: TRBJ1-2
v_call: TRBV12-3/TRBV12-4
cdr3_aa: CASSFSGVGYTF
cdr3_nt: TGTGCCAGCAGTTTCAGCGGGGTCGGCTACACCTTC

d_call: .
clone_size: .
j_call: TRBJ2-7
v_call: TRBV11-2
cdr3_aa: CASSLGALYEQYF
cdr3_nt: TGTGCCAGCAGCTTAGGGGCTCTCTACGAGCAGTACTTC

d_call: .
clone_size: .
j_call: TRBJ2-6
v_call: TRBV18
cdr3_aa: CASSLGPGANVLTF
cdr3_nt: TGTGCCAGCTCACTTGGGCCCGGGGCCAACGTCCTGACTTTC